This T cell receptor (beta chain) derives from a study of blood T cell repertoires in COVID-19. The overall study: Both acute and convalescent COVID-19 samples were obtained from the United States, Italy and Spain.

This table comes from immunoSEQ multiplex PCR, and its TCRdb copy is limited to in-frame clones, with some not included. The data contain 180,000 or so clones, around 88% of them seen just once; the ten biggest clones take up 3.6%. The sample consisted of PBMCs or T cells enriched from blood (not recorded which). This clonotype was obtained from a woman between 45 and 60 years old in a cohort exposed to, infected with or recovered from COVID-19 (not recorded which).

The CDR3 nucleotides read TGTGCCATCAGTGAGTCGAGGGTCGAAAATGAAAAACTGTTTTTT. Translation gives CAISESRVENEKLFF. The chain recombines TRBV10-3 with TRBJ1-4; unclear D gene. The CDR3 sequence is 15 residues long. Trimming removed 0 bases at V and 5 bases at J, with 10 bases between. Germline-derived CDR1 and CDR2 are ENHRY and SYGVKD.